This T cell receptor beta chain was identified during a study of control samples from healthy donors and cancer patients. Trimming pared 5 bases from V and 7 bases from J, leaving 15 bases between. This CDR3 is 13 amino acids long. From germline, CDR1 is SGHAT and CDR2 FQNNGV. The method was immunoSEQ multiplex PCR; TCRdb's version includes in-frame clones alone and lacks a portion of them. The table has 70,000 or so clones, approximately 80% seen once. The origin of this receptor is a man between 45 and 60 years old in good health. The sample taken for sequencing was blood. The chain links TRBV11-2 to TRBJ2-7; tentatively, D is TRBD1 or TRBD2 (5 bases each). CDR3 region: CASSPQGEREQYF. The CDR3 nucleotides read TGTGCCAGCAGCCCCCAGGGCGAGCGGGAGCAGTACTTC.